This T cell receptor (beta chain) comes out of a study of shared clonotypes between healthy human individuals. Across the whole study: With ages of 18 to 49, the donors were two women and a few men.

This CDR3 is built from 17 residues. V lost 0 bases to trimming and J lost 10 bases; unmatched junction nucleotides: 14. Germline V lookup: CDR1 SGHRS, CDR2 YFSETQ. Approximately 32,000 T cell genomes, or around 300 ng DNA, went into unsorted PBMC replicate PCRs. Profiling relied on immunoSEQ multiplex PCR, and the TCRdb table lists in-frame clones only, not all of them. The repertoire holds about 520,000 clones, with roughly 80% as singletons. Every donor, a Caucasian adult, lived in Nashville, Tennessee. The sample comprised PBMCs. This rearrangement joins TRBV5-1 to TRBJ2-1, with 9 bases lining up with TRBD2. The TCR was taken from a woman in her 40s in good health. Some clones in this sample may be carry-over from other donors' samples. The CDR3 here is CASSLGATSGWRGEQFF. The DNA for the CDR3 is TGCGCCAGCAGCTTGGGGGCCACTAGCGGGTGGAGAGGGGAGCAGTTCTTC.